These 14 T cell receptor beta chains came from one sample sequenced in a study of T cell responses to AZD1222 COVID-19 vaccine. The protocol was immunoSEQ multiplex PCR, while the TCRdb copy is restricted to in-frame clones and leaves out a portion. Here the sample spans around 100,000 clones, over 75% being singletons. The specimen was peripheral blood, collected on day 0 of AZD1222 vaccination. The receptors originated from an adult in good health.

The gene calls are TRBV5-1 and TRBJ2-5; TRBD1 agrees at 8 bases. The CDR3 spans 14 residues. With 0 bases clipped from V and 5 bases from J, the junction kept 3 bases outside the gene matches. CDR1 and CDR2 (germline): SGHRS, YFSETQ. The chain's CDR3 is CASSLGTGQETQYF. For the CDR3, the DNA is TGCGCCAGCAGCTTGGGGACAGGGCAGGAGACCCAGTACTTC. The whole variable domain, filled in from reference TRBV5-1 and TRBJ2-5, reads KAGVTQTPRYLIKTRGQQVTLSCSPISGHRSVSWYQQTPGQGLQFLFEYFSETQRNKGNFPGRFSGRQFSNSRSEMNVSTLELGDSALYLCASSLGTGQETQYFGPGTRLLVL.

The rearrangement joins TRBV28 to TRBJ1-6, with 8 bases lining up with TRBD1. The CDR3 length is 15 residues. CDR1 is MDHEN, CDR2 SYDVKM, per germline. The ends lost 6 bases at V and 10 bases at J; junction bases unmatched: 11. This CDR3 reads CASRGNRGVHSPLHF. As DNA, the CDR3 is TGTGCCAGCAGGGGGAACAGGGGGGTCCACTCACCCCTCCACTTT.

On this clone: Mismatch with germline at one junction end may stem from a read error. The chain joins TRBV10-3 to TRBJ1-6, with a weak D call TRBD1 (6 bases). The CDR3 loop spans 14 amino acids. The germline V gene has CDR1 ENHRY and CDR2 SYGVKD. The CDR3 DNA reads TGTGCCATTAGTGGGGGGGCAGGCAATTCACCCCTCCACTTT. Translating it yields CAISGGAGNSPLHF.

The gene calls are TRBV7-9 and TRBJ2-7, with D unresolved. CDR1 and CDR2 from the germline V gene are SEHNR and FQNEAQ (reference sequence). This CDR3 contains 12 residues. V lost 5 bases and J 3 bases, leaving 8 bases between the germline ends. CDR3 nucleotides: TGTGCCAGCAGCGCCTCCCTCTACGAGCAGTACTTC. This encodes CASSASLYEQYF.

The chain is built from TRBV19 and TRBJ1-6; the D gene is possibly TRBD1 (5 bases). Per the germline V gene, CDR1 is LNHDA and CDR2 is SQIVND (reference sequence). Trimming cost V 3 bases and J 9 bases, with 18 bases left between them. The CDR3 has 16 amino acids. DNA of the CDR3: TGTGCCAGTAGTATGGACCAAGGGGTCGCGGCTTCACCCCTCCACTTT. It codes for CASSMDQGVAASPLHF.

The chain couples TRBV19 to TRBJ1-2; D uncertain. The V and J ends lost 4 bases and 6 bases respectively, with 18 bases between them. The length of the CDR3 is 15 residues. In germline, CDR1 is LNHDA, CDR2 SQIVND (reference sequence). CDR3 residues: CASSTRPAGKNGYTF. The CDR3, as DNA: TGTGCCAGTAGTACCCGCCCGGCGGGGAAAAATGGCTACACCTTC.

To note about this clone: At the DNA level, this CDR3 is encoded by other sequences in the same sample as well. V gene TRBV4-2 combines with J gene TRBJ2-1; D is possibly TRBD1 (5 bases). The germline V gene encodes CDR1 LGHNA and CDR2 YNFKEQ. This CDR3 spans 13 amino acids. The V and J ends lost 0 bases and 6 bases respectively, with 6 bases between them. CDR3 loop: CASSQDRVNEQFF. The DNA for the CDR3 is TGTGCCAGCAGCCAAGACAGGGTCAATGAGCAGTTCTTC.

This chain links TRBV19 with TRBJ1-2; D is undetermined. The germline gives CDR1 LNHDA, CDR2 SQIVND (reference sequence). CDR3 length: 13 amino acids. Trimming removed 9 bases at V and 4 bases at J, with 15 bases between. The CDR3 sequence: CASRRVPTYGYTF. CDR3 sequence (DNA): TGTGCCAGCCGAAGGGTCCCTACCTATGGCTACACCTTC.

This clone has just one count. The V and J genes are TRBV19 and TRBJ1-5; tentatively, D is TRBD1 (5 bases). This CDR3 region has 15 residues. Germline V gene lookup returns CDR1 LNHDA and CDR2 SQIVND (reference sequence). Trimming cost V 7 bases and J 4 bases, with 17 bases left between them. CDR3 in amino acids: CASTRSPRGNQPQHF. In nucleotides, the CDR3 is TGTGCCAGTACCCGATCCCCGCGGGGGAATCAGCCCCAGCATTTT.

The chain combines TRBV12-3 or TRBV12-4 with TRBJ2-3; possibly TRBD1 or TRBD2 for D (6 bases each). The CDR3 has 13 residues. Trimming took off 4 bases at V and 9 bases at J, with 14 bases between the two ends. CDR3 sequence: CASSSGARRTQYF. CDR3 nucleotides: TGTGCCAGCAGTTCGGGGGCACGGAGGACGCAGTATTTT.

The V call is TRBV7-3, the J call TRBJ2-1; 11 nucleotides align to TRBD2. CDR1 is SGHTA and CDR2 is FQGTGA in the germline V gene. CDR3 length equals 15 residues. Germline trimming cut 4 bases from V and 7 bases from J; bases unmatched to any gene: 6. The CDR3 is CASSSNSGRGNEQFF. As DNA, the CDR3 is TGTGCCAGCAGCTCTAATAGCGGGAGGGGGAATGAGCAGTTCTTC.

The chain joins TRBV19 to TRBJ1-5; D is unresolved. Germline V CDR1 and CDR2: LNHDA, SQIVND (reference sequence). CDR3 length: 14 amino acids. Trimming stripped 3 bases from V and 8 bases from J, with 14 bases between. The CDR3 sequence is CASSIRADGEPQHF. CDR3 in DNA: TGTGCCAGTAGTATTAGGGCGGACGGGGAGCCCCAGCATTTT.

The CDR3 spells CASSLGPWAREAFF. The CDR3 DNA follows: TGTGCCAGCAGCCTAGGCCCATGGGCACGGGAAGCTTTCTTT. The gene calls are TRBV7-8 and TRBJ1-1; no firm D call. V lost 5 bases and J lost 8, with 18 bases in between. Germline V gene data show CDR1 as SGHVS and CDR2 as FQNEAQ. The CDR3 is 14 amino acids.

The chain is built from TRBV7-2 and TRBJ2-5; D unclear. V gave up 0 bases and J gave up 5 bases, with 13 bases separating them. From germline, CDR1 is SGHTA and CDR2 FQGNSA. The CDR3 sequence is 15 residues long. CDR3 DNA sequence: TGTGCCAGCAGCTTAGCGCTCCCCGCCCGGGAGACCCAGTACTTC. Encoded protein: CASSLALPARETQYF.